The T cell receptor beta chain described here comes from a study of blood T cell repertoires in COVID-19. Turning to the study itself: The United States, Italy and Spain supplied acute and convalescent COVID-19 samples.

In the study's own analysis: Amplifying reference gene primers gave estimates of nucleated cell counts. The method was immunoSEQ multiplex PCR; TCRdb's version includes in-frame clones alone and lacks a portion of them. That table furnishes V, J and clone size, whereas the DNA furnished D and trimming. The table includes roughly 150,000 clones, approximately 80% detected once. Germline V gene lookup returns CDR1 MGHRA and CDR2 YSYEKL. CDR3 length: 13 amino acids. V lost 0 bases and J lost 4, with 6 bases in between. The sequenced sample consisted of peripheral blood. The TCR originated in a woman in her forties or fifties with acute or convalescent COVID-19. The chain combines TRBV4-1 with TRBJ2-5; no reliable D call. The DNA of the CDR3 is TGCGCCAGCAGCCAAGAAACGGGAGAGACCCAGTACTTC. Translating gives CASSQETGETQYF.